Included here is one T cell receptor (beta chain) sequence, with context. Its cognate antigen is unknown. Germline V lookup: CDR1 DFQATT, CDR2 SNEGSKA (reference sequence). The CDR3 runs 12 residues. V was pared by 5 bases and J by 5 bases, with 5 bases of the junction left unmatched. This specimen belongs to a study of human T cells and chemical hapten exposure. Study as a whole: On around 2 cm by around 2 cm of upper inner arm skin, sensitization was performed with 2% DPC. Patch testing placed 0.01% DPC on the upper back, with readings at 6 days.

TCRdb re-called the RACE reads with MiXCR, one entry per CDR3 protein. The sample has 120,000 or so distinct CDR3 sequences; 12% to 15% are singletons. Sample time point: patch test 1, 2 weeks after DPC sensitization. The treatment: therapeutic diphenylcyclopropenone sensitization with weekly scalp DPC. Study-level points and caveats: TCRs above 1 in 1000 frequency stayed constant with DPC sensitization. Donors' alopecia may make their immune response differ from healthy people's.

V and J are TRBV20-1 and TRBJ2-5; 7 bases align to TRBD1. This specimen consisted of whole blood, obtained in connection with sensitization to the hapten diphenylcyclopropenone (DPC). The receptor's source is a man between 18 and 35 years old with alopecia areata. Some clones in this sample may be carry-over from other donors' samples. Written as DNA, the CDR3 is TGCAGTGCTTCGACAGGGTCGGAGACCCAGTACTTC. As protein: CSASTGSETQYF.